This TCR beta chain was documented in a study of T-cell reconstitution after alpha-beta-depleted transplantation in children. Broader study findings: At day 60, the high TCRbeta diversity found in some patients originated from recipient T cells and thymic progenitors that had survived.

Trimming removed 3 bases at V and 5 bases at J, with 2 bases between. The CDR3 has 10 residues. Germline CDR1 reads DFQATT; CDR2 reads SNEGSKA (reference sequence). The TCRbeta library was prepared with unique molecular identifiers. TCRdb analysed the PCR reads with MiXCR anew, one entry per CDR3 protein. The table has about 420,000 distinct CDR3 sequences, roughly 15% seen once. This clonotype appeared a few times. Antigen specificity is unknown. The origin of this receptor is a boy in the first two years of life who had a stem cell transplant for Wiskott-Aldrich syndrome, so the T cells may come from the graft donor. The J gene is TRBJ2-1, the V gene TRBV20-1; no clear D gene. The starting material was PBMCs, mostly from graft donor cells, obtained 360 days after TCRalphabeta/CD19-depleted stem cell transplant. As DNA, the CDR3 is TGCAGTGCTAGCCACAATGAGCAGTTCTTC. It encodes CSASHNEQFF.